This T cell receptor beta chain was documented in a study of cytomegalovirus exposure and HLA in healthy donors. General observations from the study: Links to common viral pathogens appeared, in a later analysis, for several of the most significant clusters. CMV antigen specificity of a few CMV-associated chains was confirmed in vitro. Presence/absence analyses treated sequencing depth as roughly uniform across donors.

Remarks on this clone: Antigen: not known.

The ends lost 2 bases at V and 7 bases at J; junction bases unmatched: 10. The CDR3 is made up of 16 amino acids. The germline gives CDR1 ENHRY, CDR2 SYGVKD. PCR amplification relied on 60 Vbeta primers (plus 13 Jbeta primers). Sequenced by immunoSEQ multiplex PCR; TCRdb stores in-frame clones only, minus some. The sample has some 100,000 clones; about 80% are singletons. This rearrangement joins TRBV10-3 to TRBJ2-1; TRBD1 matches 8 bases. The material sequenced was PBMCs. The sequence was collected from a human donor in good health. CDR3 bases: TGTGCCATCAGTGAGAGCCGTCAGGGGGCGGGTAATGAGCAGTTCTTC. Amino acids: CAISESRQGAGNEQFF.